The 15 T cell receptor beta chains below all came from one sample that was sequenced in a study of T cells in localized non-small cell lung cancer. Data came from immunoSEQ multiplex PCR; TCRdb stores just in-frame clones and leaves some out. Among about 78,000 clones listed, about 83% were seen once. The source material was peripheral blood, sampled before any cancer treatment. Receptors were obtained from a man aged 35-75 years with stage I lung adenocarcinoma.

The V call is TRBV6-5, the J call TRBJ2-1; 12 nucleotides line up with TRBD2. Germline V gives CDR1 MNHEY, CDR2 SVGAGI. The length of the CDR3 is 14 residues. Trimming took 7 bases from V and 8 from J; bases not matched to a gene: 6. The CDR3 sequence is CASKLAGGIYEQFF. The CDR3, as DNA: TGTGCCAGCAAACTAGCGGGGGGAATCTATGAGCAGTTCTTC.

A note on this clone: The identical CDR3 is also encoded by other nucleotide sequences in the sample. V and J are TRBV6-5 and TRBJ2-5; D gene unclear. Germline CDR1 is MNHEY and CDR2 is SVGAGI. Trimming pared 3 bases from V and 3 bases from J, leaving 11 bases between. The CDR3 consists of 14 residues. CDR3 protein: CASSYSGRKETQYF. CDR3 coding DNA: TGTGCCAGCAGTTATTCTGGACGGAAAGAGACCCAGTACTTC.

The chain carries TRBV5-1 and TRBJ1-1, with 7 bases lining up with TRBD1. The CDR3 consists of 15 residues. The V gene's germline CDR1 is SGHRS and CDR2 YFSETQ. V lost 4 bases to trimming and J lost 5 bases; unmatched junction nucleotides: 11. The CDR3 DNA reads as TGCGCCAGCAGCCCATTACAGGGACAGAGAACTGAAGCTTTCTTT. Translation: CASSPLQGQRTEAFF.

V gene TRBV27 combines with J gene TRBJ1-1; 7 bases align to TRBD1. Germline CDR1 MNHEY, CDR2 SMNVEV (reference sequence). With V trimmed by 6 bases and J by 0 bases, 4 bases remained unmatched. The CDR3 has 14 residues. In nucleotides, the CDR3 is TGTGCCAGCAGCCTGACAGGGATGAACACTGAAGCTTTCTTT. Its protein is CASSLTGMNTEAFF.

This rearrangement joins TRBV18 to TRBJ1-1; D is uncertain. With 2 bases removed from V and 3 bases from J, the gap between germline ends came to 10 bases. The CDR3 contains 14 residues. Looked up from germline, CDR1 is KGHSH and CDR2 is LQKENI. CDR3 in amino acids: CASSPVSGYTEAFF. DNA of the CDR3: TGTGCCAGCTCACCAGTATCGGGGTACACTGAAGCTTTCTTT.

The V call is TRBV10-3, the J call TRBJ2-7; no firm D call. The CDR3 covers 12 residues. V was cut by 0 bases and J by 4 bases, with 4 bases left in between. In germline, CDR1 is ENHRY, CDR2 SYGVKD. This CDR3 is CAISESAYEQYF. For the CDR3, the DNA is TGTGCCATCAGTGAGTCGGCGTACGAGCAGTACTTC.

This clone was counted a few times. This sequence joins TRBV7-9 and TRBJ2-1; D perhaps matches TRBD2 (6 bases). CDR3 size: 15 residues. Trimming removed 1 base at V and 9 bases at J, with 16 bases between. CDR1 and CDR2 (germline): SEHNR, FQNEAQ (reference sequence). CDR3 DNA sequence: TGTGCCAGCAGCTTAGTCGGGACTGGGATCGGTGAGCAGTTCTTC. Protein: CASSLVGTGIGEQFF. Filled out from reference TRBV7-9 and TRBJ2-1, the complete variable domain reads DTGVSQNPRHKITKRGQNVTFRCDPISEHNRLYWYRQTLGQGPEFLTYFQNEAQLEKSRLLSDRFSAERPKGSFSTLEIQRTEQGDSAMYLCASSLVGTGIGEQFFGPGTRLTVL.

Only a few counts were recorded for this clone. The genes are TRBV14 and TRBJ2-7; 8 bases agree with TRBD2. J lost 11 bases, V lost 1 base, and 4 bases had no gene match. Germline-derived CDR1 and CDR2 are SGHDN and FVKESK. The CDR3 is 12 residues long. The CDR3 is CASSQVSGGEYF. The CDR3 region has the DNA TGTGCCAGCAGCCAAGTGTCGGGGGGGGAGTACTTC.

A note on this clone: Other DNA sequences of this sample code for an identical CDR3. This rearrangement joins TRBV9 to TRBJ2-5, with TRBD2 matching over 10 bases. V lost 2 bases and J lost 5; bases outside the gene matches: 6. Germline V gene data show CDR1 as SGDLS and CDR2 as YYNGEE. The CDR3 runs to 15 residues. The CDR3 sequence: CASSVVAGGGETQYF. DNA of the CDR3: TGTGCCAGCAGCGTTGTAGCGGGGGGCGGGGAGACCCAGTACTTC.

The rearrangement joins TRBV25-1 to TRBJ1-5; 9 bases agree with TRBD1. Germline loops: CDR1 MGHDK, CDR2 SYGVNS. With 3 bases clipped from V and 8 bases from J, the junction kept 5 bases outside the gene matches. The CDR3 length is 14 residues. CDR3 DNA: TGTGCCAGCAGTGATGGGACAGGGAAGGAGCCCCAGCATTTT. It is translated as CASSDGTGKEPQHF.

CDR3 protein: CASSSHRGEQFF. The DNA of the CDR3 is TGTGCCAGCAGTTCACATCGGGGTGAGCAGTTCTTC. The chain uses TRBV6-6 and TRBJ2-1; D is perhaps TRBD2 (5 bases). The length of the CDR3 is 12 residues. Germline CDR1 MNHNY, CDR2 SVGAGI (reference sequence). Trimming left V 4 bases short and J 9 bases short, with 10 bases between.

The J gene is TRBJ1-1, the V gene TRBV10-3; TRBD1 is a possible D gene (5 bases). V lost 6 bases and J lost 4, with 18 bases in between. The length of the CDR3 is 15 residues. CDR1 is ENHRY and CDR2 is SYGVKD in the germline V gene. The CDR3 loop is CAIRAGAGRFTEAFF. Here the CDR3 DNA reads TGTGCCATCAGAGCCGGGGCAGGGAGGTTCACTGAAGCTTTCTTT.

The chain combines TRBV11-2 with TRBJ1-4; no reliable D call. The CDR3 consists of 16 residues. Germline V lookup: CDR1 SGHAT, CDR2 FQNNGV. The V gene lost 0 bases and the J gene lost 7 bases, with 15 bases spanning the gap. In DNA form, the CDR3 reads TGTGCCAGCAGCTTAGACCCCACCCGGCCGCCTGAAAAACTGTTTTTT. Encoded protein: CASSLDPTRPPEKLFF.

This chain connects TRBV19 to TRBJ2-7, with D unclear. This CDR3 comprises 16 residues. Trimming stripped 8 bases from V and 6 bases from J, with 26 bases between. Germline-derived CDR1 and CDR2 are LNHDA and SQIVND (reference sequence). CDR3 sequence: CASSSLSTGPPGEQYF. The CDR3 DNA reads as TGTGCCAGTTCCTCTCTATCGACCGGCCCCCCGGGCGAGCAGTACTTC. Complete variable domain (other parts from reference TRBV19 and TRBJ2-7): DGGITQSPKYLFRKEGQNVTLSCEQNLNHDAMYWYRQDPGQGLRLIYYSQIVNDFQKGDIAEGYSVSREKKESFPLTVTSAQKNPTAFYLCASSSLSTGPPGEQYFGPGTRLTVT.

V usage is TRBV27 and J usage is TRBJ2-1; TRBD1 agrees at 11 bases. V lost 3 bases, J lost 2 bases, and 6 bases stayed unmatched. The CDR3 contains 17 residues. Germline-derived CDR1 and CDR2 are MNHEY and SMNVEV (reference sequence). The CDR3 sequence: CASSFNGQGAPYNEQFF. Written as DNA, the CDR3 is TGTGCCAGCAGTTTCAATGGACAGGGGGCCCCCTACAATGAGCAGTTCTTC.